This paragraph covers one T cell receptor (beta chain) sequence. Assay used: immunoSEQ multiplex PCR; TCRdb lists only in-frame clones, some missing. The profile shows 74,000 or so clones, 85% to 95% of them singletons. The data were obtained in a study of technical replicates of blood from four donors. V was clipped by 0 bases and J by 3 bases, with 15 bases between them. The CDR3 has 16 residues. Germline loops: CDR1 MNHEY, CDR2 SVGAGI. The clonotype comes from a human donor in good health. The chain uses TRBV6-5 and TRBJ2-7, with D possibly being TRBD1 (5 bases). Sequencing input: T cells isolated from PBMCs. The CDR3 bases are TGTGCCAGCAGTTACTCGCATAACAGGCGATTCTACGAGCAGTACTTC. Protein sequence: CASSYSHNRRFYEQYF.